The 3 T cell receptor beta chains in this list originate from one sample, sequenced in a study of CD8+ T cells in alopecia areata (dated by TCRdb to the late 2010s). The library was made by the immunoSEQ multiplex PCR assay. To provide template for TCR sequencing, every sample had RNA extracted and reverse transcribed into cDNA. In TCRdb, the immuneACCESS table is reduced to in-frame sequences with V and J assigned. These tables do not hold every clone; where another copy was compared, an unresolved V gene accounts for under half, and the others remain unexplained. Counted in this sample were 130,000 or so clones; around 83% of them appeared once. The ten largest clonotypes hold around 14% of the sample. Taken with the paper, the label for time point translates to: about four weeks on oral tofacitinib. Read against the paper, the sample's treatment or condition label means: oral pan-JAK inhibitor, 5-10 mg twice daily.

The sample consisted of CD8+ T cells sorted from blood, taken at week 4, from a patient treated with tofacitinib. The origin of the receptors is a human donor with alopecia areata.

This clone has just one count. CDR3 nucleotides: TGCGCCAGCAGCTTGGGTTTCAGGGAATACAATGAGCAGTTCTTC. It specifies CASSLGFREYNEQFF. The genes are TRBV5-1 and TRBJ2-1; D perhaps matches TRBD1 (5 bases). The CDR3 is 15 residues long. Germline values: CDR1 SGHRS, CDR2 YFSETQ. Trimming cost V 0 bases and J 4 bases, with 11 bases left between them.

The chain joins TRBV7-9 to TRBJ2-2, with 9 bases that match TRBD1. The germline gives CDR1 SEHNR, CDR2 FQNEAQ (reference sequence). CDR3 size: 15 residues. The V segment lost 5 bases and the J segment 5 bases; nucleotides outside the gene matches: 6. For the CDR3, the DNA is TGTGCCAGCAGCCACGGGACAGGGATTACCGGGGAGCTGTTTTTT. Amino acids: CASSHGTGITGELFF.

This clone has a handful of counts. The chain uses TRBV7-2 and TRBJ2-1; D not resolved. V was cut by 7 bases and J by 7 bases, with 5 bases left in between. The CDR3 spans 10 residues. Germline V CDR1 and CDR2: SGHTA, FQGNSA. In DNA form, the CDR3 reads TGTGCCAGCATGGGGAATGAGCAGTTCTTC. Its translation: CASMGNEQFF. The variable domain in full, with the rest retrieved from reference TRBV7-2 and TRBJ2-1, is GAGVSQSPSNKVTEKGKDVELRCDPISGHTALYWYRQSLGQGLEFLIYFQGNSAPDKSGLPSDRFSAERTGGSVSTLTIQRTQQEDSAVYLCASMGNEQFFGPGTRLTVL.